The 30 T cell receptor beta chains in this list originate from one sample, sequenced in a study of beta chain features in type 1 diabetes. Study-wide findings and caveats: Type 1 diabetes patients had TCRB CDR3s that were shorter (moderately but significantly so) in all four CD4+ subsets.

Investigators reverse transcribed all isolated RNA, so they sequenced expressed TCRB transcripts. Repertoires were generated with immunoSEQ multiplex PCR, while TCRdb's copy carries only in-frame clones and drops some. The sample has about 700,000 clones; around an eighth are singletons. The antigens these receptors bind are not known. The sequenced material came from naive CD4+ T cells from blood. Every receptor here comes from a man between 18 and 29 years old with type 1 diabetes.

In its sample, this clone was seen a few times. The chain uses TRBV30 and TRBJ1-6; 8 bases fit TRBD1. V trimming: 3 bases; J trimming: 5 bases; junction bases outside the gene matches: 6. This CDR3 region has 15 residues. Per germline, CDR1 GTSNPN and CDR2 SVGIG (reference sequence). CDR3 nucleotide sequence: TGTGCCTGGAGCGGACAGGGCCCGAATAATTCACCCCTCCACTTT. Its protein product is CAWSGQGPNNSPLHF.

The CDR3 DNA reads TGTGCCAGCTCACCAAGGGAAGCGGGGAGCAAAAACATTCAGTACTTC. This sequence encodes CASSPREAGSKNIQYF. The rearrangement joins TRBV18 to TRBJ2-4, with 7 bases aligning to TRBD2. The CDR3 runs to 16 residues. With 2 bases clipped from V and 3 bases from J, the junction kept 7 bases outside the gene matches. Germline CDR1 KGHSH, CDR2 LQKENI.

This clone came up a few times. The chain uses TRBV5-4 and TRBJ2-7; D remains ambiguous. From germline, CDR1 is SGHNT and CDR2 YYREEE (reference sequence). The CDR3 spans 10 residues. V lost 8 bases, J lost 0 bases, and 3 bases lay in between. CDR3 coding DNA: TGTGCCAGGGACTCCTACGAGCAGTACTTC. Translation gives CARDSYEQYF.

In this sample, this clone turned up a few times. CDR3 DNA sequence: TGTGCCAGCAGTGACAACCTTATCACAGATACGCAGTATTTT. This codes for CASSDNLITDTQYF. V is TRBV7-2 and J is TRBJ2-3; D remains ambiguous. Germline V CDR1 and CDR2: SGHTA, FQGNSA. The CDR3 is made up of 14 amino acids. The V end was cut by 6 bases, the J end by 2 bases, with 12 bases between.

This clone was seen only a few times. The genes are TRBV5-1 and TRBJ2-5; 9 nucleotides line up with TRBD1. V lost 4 bases, J lost 4 bases, and 11 bases stayed unmatched. The CDR3 runs 16 residues. CDR1 SGHRS and CDR2 YFSETQ come from the germline V gene. The CDR3 reads CASSLQTGGIGETQYF. In DNA form, the CDR3 reads TGCGCCAGCAGCCTTCAGACAGGGGGAATAGGAGAGACCCAGTACTTC.

This chain joins TRBV9 and TRBJ1-2; 9 bases align to TRBD1. V was clipped by 6 bases and J by 8 bases; unmatched bases: 11. The CDR3 is made up of 14 amino acids. Germline lookup yields CDR1 SGDLS and CDR2 YYNGEE. The CDR3 reads CASNLGTGFEGYTF. The CDR3 nucleotides are TGTGCCAGCAACCTCGGGACAGGGTTTGAGGGCTACACCTTC.

In the case of this clone: Since no conserved phenylalanine or tryptophan closes the CDR3, a read error is the likely cause. The DNA is left out, because the CDR3 cannot be placed on it with certainty; the CDR3 is given as TCRdb lists it. The chain carries TRBV7-9 and TRBJ2-7; TRBD1, the table's D call, lacks a check against the DNA. The CDR3 spans 10 residues, counting both ends. The V gene's germline CDR1 is SEHNR and CDR2 FQNEAQ (reference sequence). This CDR3 is CASSPEQGND.

The CDR3 bases are TGTGCCAGCAGGGCATCCGGGACAGGTACCTACGAGCAGTACTTC. This translates into CASRASGTGTYEQYF. The J gene is TRBJ2-7, the V gene TRBV6-5; TRBD1 matches at 8 bases. The V gene's germline CDR1 is MNHEY and CDR2 SVGAGI. Losses at the gene ends were 6 bases for V and 2 bases for J; bases not matched to a gene: 9. This CDR3 contains 15 residues.

The V call is TRBV28, the J call TRBJ2-3, with D perhaps TRBD2 (6 bases). Looked up from germline, CDR1 is MDHEN and CDR2 is SYDVKM. Trimming left V 4 bases short and J 0 bases short, with 17 bases between. CDR3 size: 17 residues. CDR3 DNA sequence: TGTGCCAGCAGTTCAGCTCTTAGCGGTCCCAGCACAGATACGCAGTATTTT. Translation: CASSSALSGPSTDTQYF.

This clone has more than one count but fewer than ten. The rearrangement uses TRBV18 and TRBJ2-2, with D possibly TRBD2 on 5 matching bases. Looked up from germline, CDR1 is KGHSH and CDR2 is LQKENI. The CDR3 covers 16 residues. Trimming stripped 3 bases from V and 4 bases from J, with 15 bases between. CDR3: CASSPSSLAPTGELFF. The CDR3 coding sequence is TGTGCCAGCTCACCCAGTTCGCTAGCTCCCACCGGGGAGCTGTTTTTT.

The genes are TRBV29-1 and TRBJ2-5, with D perhaps matching TRBD2 (7 bases). The V and J ends lost 6 bases and 5 bases respectively, with 13 bases between them. The CDR3 loop spans 12 amino acids. Germline V gene sequence: CDR1 SQVTM, CDR2 ANQGSEA. The CDR3 region is CSVVGGLETQYF. The CDR3 nucleotides are TGCAGCGTGGTCGGGGGGCTTGAGACCCAGTACTTC.

The chain couples TRBV27 to TRBJ1-1; 7 bases fit TRBD1. CDR1 is MNHEY and CDR2 is SMNVEV in the germline V gene (reference sequence). The ends lost 4 bases at V and 7 bases at J; junction bases unmatched: 3. CDR3 size: 12 residues. The CDR3 region has the DNA TGTGCCAGCAGTTGGCGGACAGGTGAAGCTTTCTTT. Amino acids: CASSWRTGEAFF.

This clone was observed a handful of times. The chain uses TRBV10-1 and TRBJ1-1; weak D call: TRBD1 (6 bases). V shed 0 bases and J shed 10 bases, with 18 bases lying between them. This CDR3 is 15 amino acids long. Germline CDR1 WNHNN, CDR2 SYGVQD (reference sequence). CDR3 DNA sequence: TGCGCCAGCAGTGAGTCGGAAAGGGGACGGGGGCGAGCTTTCTTT. The encoded protein is CASSESERGRGRAFF.

The V gene is TRBV18, the J gene TRBJ2-2, with TRBD1 identical over 7 bases. This CDR3 is 17 amino acids long. V lost 4 bases and J lost 4; bases outside the gene matches: 12. The germline V gene encodes CDR1 KGHSH and CDR2 LQKENI. CDR3 residues: CASSQKIPGQLTGELFF. The CDR3 nucleotides read TGTGCCAGCTCACAGAAAATACCGGGACAGCTCACCGGGGAGCTGTTTTTT.

This clone showed up just a few times. Within the sample, other DNA sequences also encode this same CDR3. The chain recombines TRBV11-3 with TRBJ1-2; no reliable D call. The CDR3 runs to 13 residues. Trimming took 5 bases from V and 1 from J, leaving 8 bases between them. The germline CDR1 and CDR2 sequences are SGHNT and YENEEA. The CDR3 loop is CASSPGINYGYTF. The CDR3 bases are TGTGCCAGCAGCCCAGGAATTAACTATGGCTACACCTTC.

In the case of this clone: The sample has other DNA sequences that encode this CDR3 too. The chain recombines TRBV5-4 with TRBJ2-7; D is perhaps TRBD1 (6 bases). The CDR3 contains 13 residues. Trimming stripped 4 bases from V and 4 bases from J, with 12 bases between. Germline V gene lookup returns CDR1 SGHNT and CDR2 YYREEE (reference sequence). The CDR3 spells CASSSGGGYEQYF. The CDR3 DNA is TGTGCCAGCAGCAGTGGGGGCGGATACGAGCAGTACTTC.

This clone was recorded a few times. The J gene is TRBJ1-4, the V gene TRBV29-1; possibly TRBD1 for D (6 bases). The ends were cut back, 7 bases at V and 4 bases at J, with 19 bases in the middle. The germline V gene encodes CDR1 SQVTM and CDR2 ANQGSEA. The CDR3 is 15 residues long. As DNA, the CDR3 is TGCAGCGCTACCGGGACACAAGGCGATAATGAAAAACTGTTTTTT. Translating it yields CSATGTQGDNEKLFF.

A few counts support this clone. This chain connects TRBV10-3 to TRBJ1-5, with a weak D call TRBD1 (6 bases). V was pared by 4 bases and J by 4 bases, with 14 bases between. The CDR3 contains 15 residues. From germline, CDR1 is ENHRY and CDR2 SYGVKD. The CDR3 DNA follows: TGTGCCATCAGTGGGTCCGGGGGCGATAATCAGCCCCAGCATTTT. Amino acid sequence: CAISGSGGDNQPQHF.

This clone occurred a few times. The chain has TRBV30 and TRBJ1-4, with TRBD1 identical over 9 bases. The germline V gene encodes CDR1 GTSNPN and CDR2 SVGIG (reference sequence). Trimming at V came to 8 bases and at J to 4 bases, leaving 5 bases not matched to a gene. The CDR3 spans 13 residues. This CDR3 is CAVGGQGNEKLFF. DNA of the CDR3: TGTGCCGTCGGGGGACAGGGTAATGAAAAACTGTTTTTT. The whole variable domain, remainder taken from reference TRBV30 and TRBJ1-4, is SQTIHQWPATLVQPVGSPLSLECTVEGTSNPNLYWYRQAAGRGLQLLFYSVGIGQISSEVPQNLSASRPQDRQFILSSKKLLLSDSGFYLCAVGGQGNEKLFFGSGTQLSVL.

This rearrangement joins TRBV27 to TRBJ1-1; 9 positions agree with TRBD1. The junction had 7 bases not matched to a gene; V was cut back by 5 bases and J by 3 bases. From germline, CDR1 is MNHEY and CDR2 SMNVEV (reference sequence). The CDR3 has 15 residues. The DNA of the CDR3 is TGTGCCAGCAGTACCTTACAGGGGGCAGACACTGAAGCTTTCTTT. Its translation is CASSTLQGADTEAFF.

V and J are TRBV27 and TRBJ2-4; D is perhaps TRBD2 (6 bases). Germline CDR1 reads MNHEY; CDR2 reads SMNVEV (reference sequence). There are 15 residues in the CDR3. Between the trimmed V and J ends, which lost 4 bases and 8 bases, there was a span of 18 bases. CDR3 DNA: TGTGCCAGCAGTTCGGGGACTTCCACCGCAGACATTCAGTACTTC. Translation gives CASSSGTSTADIQYF.

A few counts support this clone. The chain employs TRBV9 and TRBJ1-1; D not certain. Germline assignment: CDR1 SGDLS and CDR2 YYNGEE. V dropped 0 bases and J dropped 3 bases, with 6 bases sitting between them. The CDR3 runs to 13 residues. The CDR3 coding sequence is TGTGCCAGCAGCGTAGTGGTCGACACTGAAGCTTTCTTT. The encoded protein is CASSVVVDTEAFF.

The table lists this clone with a count of one. This chain connects TRBV7-6 to TRBJ2-2; no reliable D call. The V and J ends lost 4 bases and 7 bases respectively, with 19 bases between them. The CDR3 has 16 residues. Per the germline V gene, CDR1 is SGHVS and CDR2 is FNYEAQ. The CDR3 reads CASSSGDGVPDGELFF. CDR3 DNA: TGTGCCAGCAGCTCCGGAGACGGAGTGCCCGACGGGGAGCTGTTTTTT.

This clone has just a few counts. The chain recombines TRBV6-6 with TRBJ2-7; D unclear. The V gene lost 10 bases and the J gene lost 4 bases, with 8 bases spanning the gap. This CDR3 spans 10 amino acids. CDR1 and CDR2 from the germline V gene are MNHNY and SVGAGI (reference sequence). CDR3 residues: CATKEYEQYF. Written as DNA, the CDR3 is TGTGCCACAAAAGAATACGAGCAGTACTTC.

With respect to this clone: Other DNA sequences in this specimen translate into the identical CDR3. The chain couples TRBV6-5 to TRBJ1-1, with D uncertain. Germline V CDR1 and CDR2: MNHEY, SVGAGI. This CDR3 spans 10 amino acids. Trimming shortened V by 8 bases and J by 2 bases, and 3 bases separated the two germline ends. This CDR3 is CASGNTEAFF. CDR3 coding DNA: TGTGCCAGCGGTAACACTGAAGCTTTCTTT.

This chain uses TRBV29-1 with TRBJ2-1, with TRBD2 matching 12 bases. CDR3 size: 15 residues. The junction had 8 bases not matched to a gene; V was cut back by 6 bases and J by 5 bases. Germline V gives CDR1 SQVTM, CDR2 ANQGSEA. CDR3 DNA: TGCAGCGTCGATATACTAGCGGGGGGCCACAATGAGCAGTTCTTC. The encoded protein is CSVDILAGGHNEQFF.

V is TRBV30 and J is TRBJ1-3; 7 bases line up with TRBD1. The V gene's germline CDR1 is GTSNPN and CDR2 SVGIG (reference sequence). The CDR3 runs 12 residues. V was pared by 2 bases and J by 8 bases, with 3 bases of the junction left unmatched. In DNA form, the CDR3 reads TGTGCCTGGAGTTGGCAGGGGGACACCATATATTTT. This encodes CAWSWQGDTIYF.

In its sample, this clone was seen a few times. CDR3 DNA: TGTGCCAGCAAACAGGGTCCAAGCTCCTACAATGAGCAGTTCTTC. Translated: CASKQGPSSYNEQFF. The genes are TRBV6-1 and TRBJ2-1; TRBD1 might be the D (6 bases). The CDR3 consists of 15 residues. The V gene's germline CDR1 is MNHNS and CDR2 SASEGT. The V end lost 7 bases, the J end lost 0 bases, and 13 bases lay between the germline ends.

This clone was recorded a few times. The chain employs TRBV6-5 and TRBJ2-7, with 9 bases lining up with TRBD2. In germline, CDR1 is MNHEY, CDR2 SVGAGI. Losses at the gene ends were 0 bases for V and 5 bases for J; bases not matched to a gene: 5. The CDR3 loop spans 15 amino acids. As DNA, the CDR3 is TGTGCCAGCAGTTACTCGATGTGGACTAGCGACGAGCAGTACTTC. Translation: CASSYSMWTSDEQYF.

V usage is TRBV29-1 and J usage is TRBJ2-3, with 7 nucleotides matching TRBD1. Germline CDR1 reads SQVTM; CDR2 reads ANQGSEA. The CDR3 runs 16 residues. V dropped 0 bases and J dropped 6; count of bases not matched to a gene: 12. The CDR3 is CSVEDRETGRSDTQYF. CDR3 in DNA: TGCAGCGTTGAAGATAGGGAGACAGGGAGATCGGATACGCAGTATTTT.